Presented here are 29 T cell receptor beta chains from one specimen sequenced in a study of T cell repertoires in cytomegalovirus infection. No antigen has been assigned to these receptors. TCRdb passed the reads through MiXCR, listing each CDR3 protein once. The table records 250,000 to 300,000 distinct CDR3 sequences, 22% of them present only once. The sequenced sample was cultured PBMCs, obtained from culture after CMV antigen stimulation. The receptors originated from a human donor in good health (CMV status not recorded). Some clones in this sample may be carry-over from other donors' samples.

This clonotype has at least ten counts. The V call is TRBV4-1, the J call TRBJ2-7; the D gene could be TRBD1 or TRBD2 (5 bases each). The CDR3 extends over 15 amino acids. V lost 0 bases, J lost 2 bases, and 11 bases lay in between. Germline CDR1 and CDR2: MGHRA and YSYEKL. DNA of the CDR3: TGCGCCAGCAGCCAAGATAGGGACGGTCCCTACGAGCAGTACTTC. It yields the protein CASSQDRDGPYEQYF.

In its sample, this clonotype was seen many times. The V and J genes are TRBV7-2 and TRBJ2-3, with a tentative D call TRBD2 (6 bases). The CDR3 has 15 residues. With 4 bases removed from V and 0 bases from J, the gap between germline ends came to 11 bases. CDR1 and CDR2 from the germline V gene are SGHTA and FQGNSA. For the CDR3, the DNA is TGTGCCAGCAGCTCTCAGCGGGCTAGCACAGATACGCAGTATTTT. As protein: CASSSQRASTDTQYF.

This rearrangement joins TRBV5-4 to TRBJ2-5, with 9 bases that match TRBD2. Germline trimming cut 6 bases from V and 1 base from J; bases unmatched to any gene: 7. Looked up from germline, CDR1 is SGHNT and CDR2 is YYREEE (reference sequence). This CDR3 region has 15 residues. The CDR3 loop is CASNSRREGQETQYF. CDR3 in DNA: TGTGCCAGCAACTCCCGGCGGGAGGGCCAAGAGACCCAGTACTTC.

Many counts were recorded for this clonotype. The CDR3 region is CASRDGFNEQFF. The CDR3 DNA is TGTGCCAGCAGAGACGGATTTAATGAGCAGTTCTTC. The chain couples TRBV7-2 to TRBJ2-1; D is undetermined. Per the germline V gene, CDR1 is SGHTA and CDR2 is FQGNSA. V was trimmed by 6 bases and J by 7 bases, leaving 10 bases between them. The length of the CDR3 is 12 residues.

This clonotype was observed a handful of times. V is TRBV7-9 and J is TRBJ1-2; D may be TRBD1 (6 bases). Germline V gene data show CDR1 as SEHNR and CDR2 as FQNEAQ (reference sequence). V gave up 5 bases and J gave up 4 bases, with 20 bases separating them. The CDR3 spans 16 residues. CDR3 residues: CASSGLPHGTSYGYTF. CDR3 bases: TGTGCCAGCAGCGGCCTCCCGCATGGGACAAGCTATGGCTACACCTTC.

The chain employs TRBV25-1 and TRBJ2-7; D possibly corresponds to TRBD2 (5 bases). This CDR3 is built from 11 residues. V was trimmed by 5 bases and J by 4 bases, leaving 6 bases between them. The germline V gene has CDR1 MGHDK and CDR2 SYGVNS. The CDR3: CASSREYEQYV. The CDR3 DNA sequence: TGTGCCAGCAGTCGGGAATACGAGCAGTACGTC.

V is TRBV11-2 and J is TRBJ2-1; D uncertain. CDR1 is SGHAT and CDR2 is FQNNGV in the germline V gene. Deletions cut 0 bases from V and 6 bases from J, with 18 bases between. The CDR3 consists of 17 residues. The chain's CDR3 is CASSLDRVVPFGNEQFF. The CDR3 DNA follows: TGTGCCAGCAGCTTAGATAGGGTAGTCCCGTTCGGCAATGAGCAGTTCTTC.

The V gene is TRBV11-2, the J gene TRBJ2-1, with 11 nucleotides matching TRBD2. The J segment lost 3 bases and the V segment lost 2 bases, leaving 9 bases of the junction unmatched. Germline lookup yields CDR1 SGHAT and CDR2 FQNNGV. The CDR3 is 18 amino acids. CDR3 nucleotide sequence: TGTGCCAGCAGCTTACGCCAAAGCGGGACTAGCGGCTACAATGAGCAGTTCTTC. Its protein is CASSLRQSGTSGYNEQFF.

The chain joins TRBV11-3 to TRBJ2-2, with 7 bases aligning to TRBD2. After removal of 6 bases from V and 1 base from J, the junction contained 5 bases not matched to a gene. This CDR3 region has 15 residues. CDR1 is SGHNT and CDR2 is YENEEA in the germline V gene. CDR3 nucleotide sequence: TGTGCCAGCAGTCCGAGCGGGATGAACACCGGGGAGCTGTTTTTT. Translated: CASSPSGMNTGELFF. The entire variable domain, with the rest obtained from reference TRBV11-3 and TRBJ2-2, is as follows: EAGVVQSPRYKIIEKKQPVAFWCNPISGHNTLYWYLQNLGQGPELLIRYENEEAVDDSQLPKDRFSAERLKGVDSTLKIQPAELGDSAVYLCASSPSGMNTGELFFGEGSRLTVL.

The chain carries TRBV6-5 and TRBJ2-1; 10 bases agree with TRBD2. In germline, CDR1 is MNHEY, CDR2 SVGAGI. CDR3 size: 15 residues. V lost 6 bases to trimming and J lost 4 bases; unmatched junction nucleotides: 6. CDR3 region: CASRAGTSEYNEQFF. CDR3 sequence (DNA): TGTGCCAGCAGGGCCGGGACTAGCGAGTACAATGAGCAGTTCTTC.

The chain has TRBV7-9 and TRBJ2-5, with 11 bases fitting TRBD2. Germline CDR1 and CDR2: SEHNR and FQNEAQ (reference sequence). V gave up 4 bases and J gave up 5 bases; unmatched junction bases: 3. The CDR3 covers 14 residues. The CDR3 protein is CASSSSGRTETQYF. DNA of the CDR3: TGTGCCAGCAGCTCTAGCGGGAGGACGGAGACCCAGTACTTC. Full variable domain (rest looked up from reference TRBV7-9 and TRBJ2-5): DTGVSQNPRHKITKRGQNVTFRCDPISEHNRLYWYRQTLGQGPEFLTYFQNEAQLEKSRLLSDRFSAERPKGSFSTLEIQRTEQGDSAMYLCASSSSGRTETQYFGPGTRLLVL.

This clonotype has a count of ten or more. The chain has TRBV7-8 and TRBJ2-2, with a tentative D call TRBD1 (7 bases). Trimming stripped 5 bases from V and 7 bases from J, with 23 bases between. Looked up from germline, CDR1 is SGHVS and CDR2 is FQNEAQ. The CDR3 contains 17 residues. The CDR3 loop is CASSPNPGQGGGGELFF. The CDR3 DNA reads TGTGCCAGCAGCCCGAACCCCGGCCAGGGGGGCGGCGGGGAGCTGTTTTTT.

This clonotype was counted a few times. The chain uses TRBV19 and TRBJ2-5, with D possibly TRBD2 on 5 matching bases. CDR3 size: 15 residues. V was clipped by 3 bases and J by 6 bases, with 17 bases between them. Germline CDR1 and CDR2: LNHDA and SQIVND (reference sequence). The CDR3 DNA is TGTGCCAGTAGTATCGCCGCCGGAGGTGGGAAGACCCAGTACTTC. As protein: CASSIAAGGGKTQYF.

This clonotype was counted at least ten times. The rearrangement links TRBV7-6 to TRBJ2-7; D unresolved. V lost 5 bases to trimming and J lost 3 bases, with 20 bases between them. Per the germline V gene, CDR1 is SGHVS and CDR2 is FNYEAQ. This CDR3 has 16 residues. CDR3 residues: CASSRSPIAELYEQYF. The CDR3, as DNA: TGTGCCAGCAGCCGCAGCCCTATAGCTGAACTCTACGAGCAGTACTTC.

The CDR3 DNA reads as TGTGCCAGCAGTTTTCATGGACCTTCAACCTACGAGCAGTACGTC. It translates to CASSFHGPSTYEQYV. The chain couples TRBV12-3 or TRBV12-4 to TRBJ2-7, with D uncertain. CDR3 size: 15 residues. V lost 3 bases, J lost 2 bases, and 14 bases lay in between.

The chain employs TRBV6-2 or TRBV6-3 and TRBJ1-1, with no clear D. The CDR3 loop spans 19 amino acids. CDR1 MNHEY and CDR2 SVGEGT come from the germline V gene. V lost 2 bases and J lost 4, with 26 bases in between. The CDR3 is CASSYGFRLSGELGTEAFF. Written as DNA, the CDR3 is TGTGCCAGCAGTTACGGATTCCGATTATCAGGAGAATTGGGCACTGAAGCTTTCTTT.

As DNA, the CDR3 is TGCAGTGCTAGAGCGAGGACAGAGACCTACGAGCAGTACTTC. Amino acids: CSARARTETYEQYF. The chain carries TRBV20-1 and TRBJ2-7, with TRBD1 as a possible D gene (6 bases). Germline CDR1 and CDR2: DFQATT and SNEGSKA (reference sequence). V shed 1 base and J shed 2 bases, with 12 bases lying between them. CDR3 length: 14 residues.

This clonotype was recorded at least ten times. The rearrangement joins TRBV7-9 to TRBJ1-1; D is possibly TRBD1 (6 bases). V gave up 1 base and J gave up 8 bases, with 11 bases separating them. CDR1 SEHNR and CDR2 FQNEAQ come from the germline V gene (reference sequence). This CDR3 spans 13 amino acids. CDR3 coding DNA: TGTGCCAGCAGCTTAGAGGGCGGGACAGAAGCTTTCTTT. It translates to CASSLEGGTEAFF.

In this sample, this clonotype turned up a few times. The gene calls are TRBV3-1 and TRBJ2-1; 9 bases fit TRBD1. The CDR3 has 17 residues. After removal of 3 bases from V and 7 bases from J, the junction contained 13 bases not matched to a gene. Germline CDR1 and CDR2: LGHDT and YNNKEL (reference sequence). The CDR3 loop reads CASSQLNRDREINEQFF. The CDR3 region has the DNA TGTGCCAGCAGCCAGCTTAACCGGGACAGGGAAATTAATGAGCAGTTCTTC.

In this sample, this clonotype turned up many times. V usage is TRBV7-8 and J usage is TRBJ2-7, with D hard to call. V lost 2 bases to trimming and J lost 5 bases, with 4 bases between them. The CDR3 consists of 11 residues. Germline CDR1 is SGHVS and CDR2 is FQNEAQ. The CDR3 region has the DNA TGTGCCAGCAGCTTAACAGACGAGCAGTACTTC. Translating gives CASSLTDEQYF.

The gene calls are TRBV29-1 and TRBJ1-2; possibly TRBD1 for D (6 bases). Germline CDR1 and CDR2: SQVTM and ANQGSEA. The CDR3 totals 13 residues. The ends were cut back, 7 bases at V and 8 bases at J, with 20 bases in the middle. CDR3 loop: CSAGPDRMGGYTF. The CDR3 region has the DNA TGCAGCGCGGGACCGGACAGAATGGGGGGCTACACCTTC.

V and J are TRBV28 and TRBJ1-6; 9 bases fit TRBD1. V lost 7 bases, J lost 10 bases, and 11 bases stayed unmatched. The germline gives CDR1 MDHEN, CDR2 SYDVKM. This CDR3 is built from 15 residues. The CDR3 coding sequence is TGTGCCAGCAATCCTCCAATGGGACAGGGATCACCCCTCCACTTT. This translates into CASNPPMGQGSPLHF.

V and J are TRBV20-1 and TRBJ2-2; 12 positions match TRBD1. CDR3 size: 16 residues. From germline, CDR1 is DFQATT and CDR2 SNEGSKA (reference sequence). The V segment lost 0 bases and the J segment 3 bases; nucleotides outside the gene matches: 2. As DNA, the CDR3 is TGCAGTGCTAGAGACGGGACAGGGGGCGACACCGGGGAGCTGTTTTTT. Translating gives CSARDGTGGDTGELFF.

This clonotype was detected many times. The J gene is TRBJ2-2, the V gene TRBV7-8; 9 nucleotides align to TRBD1. Germline CDR1 SGHVS, CDR2 FQNEAQ. Germline trimming cut 7 bases from V and 6 bases from J; bases unmatched to any gene: 12. This CDR3 spans 16 amino acids. The CDR3, as DNA: TGTGCCAGCACACTTTATGAGACAGGGGGTGCCGGGGAGCTGTTTTTT. Amino acid sequence: CASTLYETGGAGELFF.

This clonotype was counted between two and nine times. The chain links TRBV28 to TRBJ2-3; 7 nucleotides line up with TRBD2. Per the germline V gene, CDR1 is MDHEN and CDR2 is SYDVKM. Trimming cost V 5 bases and J 2 bases; bases outside gene matches: 10. The CDR3 has 16 residues. The CDR3 DNA sequence: TGTGCCAGCAGTACCCCTGGGGCGGGGGACACAGATACGCAGTATTTT. Translation gives CASSTPGAGDTDTQYF.

Here the CDR3 reads CASSIDRGASYEQYF. The CDR3 coding sequence is TGTGCCAGCAGTATCGACAGGGGGGCCTCCTACGAGCAGTACTTC. The V gene is TRBV2, the J gene TRBJ2-7, with 9 nucleotides matching TRBD1. Germline V CDR1 and CDR2: SNHLY, FYNNEI. This CDR3 has 15 residues. V lost 5 bases, J lost 0 bases, and 5 bases stayed unmatched.

This clonotype was picked up a small number of times. The chain recombines TRBV6-2 or TRBV6-3 with TRBJ2-5; D is unclear. V was clipped by 2 bases and J by 5 bases, with 21 bases between them. The CDR3 is made up of 17 amino acids. Germline loops: CDR1 MNHEY, CDR2 SVGEGT. CDR3 region: CASSYERRRGWNETQYF. For the CDR3, the DNA is TGTGCCAGCAGTTACGAACGCAGGCGAGGCTGGAATGAGACCCAGTACTTC.

This clonotype was counted a single time. Given a much more abundant clone one base away, this may be a read error. The chain couples TRBV7-2 to TRBJ2-4, with TRBD2 as a possible D gene (5 bases). CDR3 length: 13 residues. CDR1 is SGHTA, CDR2 FQGNSA, per germline. The V gene lost 1 base and the J gene lost 8 bases, with 9 bases spanning the gap. This chain's CDR3 is CASSLGNGDIQYF. CDR3 coding DNA: TGTGCCAGCAGCTTAGGCAACGGGGACATTCAGTACTTC. Supplemented by reference TRBV7-2 and TRBJ2-4, the full variable domain reads GAGVSQSPSNKVTEKGKDVELRCDPISGHTALYWYRQSLGQGLEFLIYFQGNSAPDKSGLPSDRFSAERTGGSVSTLTIQRTQQEDSAVYLCASSLGNGDIQYFGAGTRLSVL.

The DNA for the CDR3 is TGTGCCATCAGTGAGAGGCAGGGGCGAATTGAAGCTTTCTTT. This codes for CAISERQGRIEAFF. This sequence joins TRBV10-3 and TRBJ1-1, with D perhaps TRBD1 (6 bases). CDR3 length: 14 residues. Germline CDR1 and CDR2: ENHRY and SYGVKD. The ends were cut back, 2 bases at V and 7 bases at J, with 14 bases in the middle.